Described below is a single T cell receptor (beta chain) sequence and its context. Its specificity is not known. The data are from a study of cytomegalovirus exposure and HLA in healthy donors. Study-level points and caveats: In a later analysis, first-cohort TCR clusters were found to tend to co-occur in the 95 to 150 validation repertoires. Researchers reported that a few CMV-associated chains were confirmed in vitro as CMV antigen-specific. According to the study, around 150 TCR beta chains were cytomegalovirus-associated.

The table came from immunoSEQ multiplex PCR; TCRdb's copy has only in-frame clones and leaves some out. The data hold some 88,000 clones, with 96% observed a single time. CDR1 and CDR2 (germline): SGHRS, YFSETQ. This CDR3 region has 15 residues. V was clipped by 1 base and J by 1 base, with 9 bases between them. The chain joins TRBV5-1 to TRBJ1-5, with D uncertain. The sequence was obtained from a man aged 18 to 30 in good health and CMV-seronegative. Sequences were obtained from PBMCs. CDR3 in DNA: TGCGCCAGCAGCTTGAACGGGGTCAGCAATCAGCCCCAGCATTTT. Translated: CASSLNGVSNQPQHF.